This note documents a single T cell receptor beta chain sequence. What it binds is unknown. This entry belongs to a study of T cell responses to AZD1222 COVID-19 vaccine. Points from the study as a whole: Increases in Spike-specific TCR breadth and depth were seen after two AZD1222 doses. Reports indicate that nearly half of spike-specific TCRs are directed at unmutated variant regions.

Germline CDR1 and CDR2: SNHLY and FYNNEI. The CDR3 runs to 15 residues. Between the trimmed V and J ends, which lost 8 bases and 0 bases, there was a span of 15 bases. Generated by immunoSEQ multiplex PCR, the TCRdb table keeps only in-frame clones and is missing some. The data contain more than 150,000 clones, 85% to 95% of them singletons. This sequence joins TRBV2 and TRBJ2-3, with D possibly being TRBD2 (7 bases). This receptor was identified in an adult in good health. The material sequenced was peripheral blood, taken on day 0 of AZD1222 vaccination. The CDR3 DNA sequence: TGTGCCAGCGTCGGGGGGCGGGGCAGCACAGATACGCAGTATTTT. Its translation: CASVGGRGSTDTQYF.